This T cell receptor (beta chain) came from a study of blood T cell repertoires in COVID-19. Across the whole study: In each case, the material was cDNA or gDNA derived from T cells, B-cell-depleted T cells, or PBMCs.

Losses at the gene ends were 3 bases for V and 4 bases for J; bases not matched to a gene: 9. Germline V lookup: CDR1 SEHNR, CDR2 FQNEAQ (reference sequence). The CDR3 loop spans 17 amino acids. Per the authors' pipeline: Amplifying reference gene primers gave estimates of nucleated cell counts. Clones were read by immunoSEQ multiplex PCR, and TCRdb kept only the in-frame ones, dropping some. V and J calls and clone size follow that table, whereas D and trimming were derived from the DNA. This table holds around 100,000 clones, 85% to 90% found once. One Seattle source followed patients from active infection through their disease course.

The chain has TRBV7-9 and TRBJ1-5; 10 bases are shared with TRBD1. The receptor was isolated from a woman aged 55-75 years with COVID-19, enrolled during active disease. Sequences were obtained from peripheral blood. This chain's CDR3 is CASSFWPGQGTNQPQHF. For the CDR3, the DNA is TGTGCCAGCAGCTTTTGGCCGGGACAGGGGACTAATCAGCCCCAGCATTTT.